This T cell receptor beta chain was captured by sequencing in a study of control samples from healthy donors and cancer patients. Germline CDR1 MNHEY, CDR2 SMNVEV (reference sequence). The CDR3 spans 16 residues. The V gene end was trimmed by 4 bases and the J gene end by 2 bases; junction bases not matched to a gene: 7. TCRdb's copy holds only in-frame clones and misses some; the assay was immunoSEQ multiplex PCR. The sample lists about 120,000 clones, about 89% occurring once. This clonotype was obtained from a man over 45 in good health. Sample: blood. J is TRBJ1-5 and V is TRBV27, with TRBD1 identical over 8 bases. In nucleotides, the CDR3 is TGTGCCAGCAGTTCCCACAGGGGGGATGGCAATCAGCCCCAGCATTTT. Its protein product is CASSSHRGDGNQPQHF.